The clone carrying this T cell receptor (beta chain) has a count of ten or more. The V gene end was trimmed by 4 bases and the J gene end by 8 bases; junction bases not matched to a gene: 7. This CDR3 has 16 residues. CDR1 and CDR2 from the germline V gene are SGHNT and YENEEA. The record originates from a study of regulatory T cells in long-lasting Graves disease. As for time point: newly diagnosed GD, antithyroid drugs for less than 3 months. PBMCs provided the RNA from which the TCR library was made. Arm-PCR of CDR3 regions and iRepertoire HTBI primers were the basis on which TCR beta libraries were built. TCRdb analysed the multiplex PCR reads with MiXCR anew, one entry per CDR3 protein. The sample includes 510,000 or so distinct CDR3 sequences, around 12% of them seen just once. The same specimen was also included in a second study, on T cells in Graves' hyperthyroidism and ophthalmopathy.

This clonotype was obtained from a woman in her thirties with Graves disease. This material consisted of peripheral blood mononuclear cells (PBMCs), taken at new diagnosis, from a patient treated with antithyroid drugs. The chain employs TRBV11-3 and TRBJ2-1; TRBD2 agrees at 14 bases. The CDR3 nucleotides are TGTGCCAGCAGCTCGGGACTAGCGGGAGCTCGCGATGAGCAGTTCTTC. Translation gives CASSSGLAGARDEQFF.